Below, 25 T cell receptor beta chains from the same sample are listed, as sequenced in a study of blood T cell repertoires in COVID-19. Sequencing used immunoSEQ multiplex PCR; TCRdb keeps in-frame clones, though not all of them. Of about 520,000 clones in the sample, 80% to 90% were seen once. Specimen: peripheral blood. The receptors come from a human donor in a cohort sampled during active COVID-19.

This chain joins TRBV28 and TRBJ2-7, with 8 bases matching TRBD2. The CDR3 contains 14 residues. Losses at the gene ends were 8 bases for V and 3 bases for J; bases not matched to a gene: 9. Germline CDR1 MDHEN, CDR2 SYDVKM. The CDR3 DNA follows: TGTGCCAGCTGCTCCGGCGGGGGGATCTACGAGCAGTACTTC. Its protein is CASCSGGGIYEQYF.

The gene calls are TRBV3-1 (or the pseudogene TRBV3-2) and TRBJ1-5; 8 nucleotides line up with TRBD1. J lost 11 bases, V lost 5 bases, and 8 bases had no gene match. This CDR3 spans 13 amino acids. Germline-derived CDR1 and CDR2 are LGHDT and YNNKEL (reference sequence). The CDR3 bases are TGTGCCAGCAGCTTCGACAGGGGAAGGGCCCAGCATTTT. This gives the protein CASSFDRGRAQHF.

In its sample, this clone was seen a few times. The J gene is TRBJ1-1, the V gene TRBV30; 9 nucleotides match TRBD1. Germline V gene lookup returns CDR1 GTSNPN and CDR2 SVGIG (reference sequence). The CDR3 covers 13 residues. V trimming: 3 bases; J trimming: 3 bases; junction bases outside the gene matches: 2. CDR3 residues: CAWSRTGDTEAFF. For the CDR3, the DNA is TGTGCCTGGAGCCGGACAGGGGACACTGAAGCTTTCTTT.

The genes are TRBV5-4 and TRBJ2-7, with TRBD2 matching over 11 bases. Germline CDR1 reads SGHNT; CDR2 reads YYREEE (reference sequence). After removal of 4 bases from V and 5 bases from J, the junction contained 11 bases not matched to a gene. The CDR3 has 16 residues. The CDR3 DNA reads TGTGCCAGCAGCGCCGCCCTACTAGCGGGAGACCACGAGCAGTACTTC. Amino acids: CASSAALLAGDHEQYF.

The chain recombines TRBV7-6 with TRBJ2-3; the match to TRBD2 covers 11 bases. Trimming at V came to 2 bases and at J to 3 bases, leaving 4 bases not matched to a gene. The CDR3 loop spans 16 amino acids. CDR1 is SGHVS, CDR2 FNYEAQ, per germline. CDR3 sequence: CASSLPPSGRTDTQYF. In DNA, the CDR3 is TGTGCCAGCAGCTTACCCCCTAGCGGGAGGACAGATACGCAGTATTTT.

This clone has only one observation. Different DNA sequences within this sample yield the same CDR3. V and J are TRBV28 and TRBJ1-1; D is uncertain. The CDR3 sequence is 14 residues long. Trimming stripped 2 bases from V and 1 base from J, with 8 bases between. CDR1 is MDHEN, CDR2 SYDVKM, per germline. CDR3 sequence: CASSLIRGNTEAFF. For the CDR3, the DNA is TGTGCCAGCAGTTTAATCCGGGGGAACACTGAAGCTTTCTTT. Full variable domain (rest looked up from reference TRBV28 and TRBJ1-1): DVKVTQSSRYLVKRTGEKVFLECVQDMDHENMFWYRQDPGLGLRLIYFSYDVKMKEKGDIPEGYSVSREKKERFSLILESASTNQTSMYLCASSLIRGNTEAFFGQGTRLTVV.

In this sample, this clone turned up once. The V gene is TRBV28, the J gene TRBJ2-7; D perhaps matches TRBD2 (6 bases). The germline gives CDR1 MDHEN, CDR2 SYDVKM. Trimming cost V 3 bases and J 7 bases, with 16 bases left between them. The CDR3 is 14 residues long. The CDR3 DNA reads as TGTGCCAGCAGTTTCTCCGGGAGCCTTGGTGAGCAGTACTTC. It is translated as CASSFSGSLGEQYF.

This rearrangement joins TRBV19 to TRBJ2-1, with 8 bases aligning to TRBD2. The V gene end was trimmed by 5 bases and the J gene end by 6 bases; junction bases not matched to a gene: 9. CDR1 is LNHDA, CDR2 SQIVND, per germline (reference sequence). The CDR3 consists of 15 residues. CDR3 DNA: TGTGCCAGTAGTCCTCTCCTGCTAGCGGGCAATGAGCAGTTCTTC. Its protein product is CASSPLLLAGNEQFF.

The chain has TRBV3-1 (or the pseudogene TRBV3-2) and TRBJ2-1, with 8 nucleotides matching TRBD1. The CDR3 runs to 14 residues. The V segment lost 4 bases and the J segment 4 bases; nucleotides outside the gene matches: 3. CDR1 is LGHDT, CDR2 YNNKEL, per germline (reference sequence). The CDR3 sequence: CASSPGGGYNEQFF. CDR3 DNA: TGTGCCAGCAGCCCAGGGGGCGGGTACAATGAGCAGTTCTTC.

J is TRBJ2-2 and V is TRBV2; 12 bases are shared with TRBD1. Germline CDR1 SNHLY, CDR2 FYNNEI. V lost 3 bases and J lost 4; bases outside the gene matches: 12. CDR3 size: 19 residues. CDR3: CASSDRGRDRGRVTGELFF. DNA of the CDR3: TGTGCCAGCAGTGATAGGGGCAGGGACAGGGGGCGCGTCACCGGGGAGCTGTTTTTT.

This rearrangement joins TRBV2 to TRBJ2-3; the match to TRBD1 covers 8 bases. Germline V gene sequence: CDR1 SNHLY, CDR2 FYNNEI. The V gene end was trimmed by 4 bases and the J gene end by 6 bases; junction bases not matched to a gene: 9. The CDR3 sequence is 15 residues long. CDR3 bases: TGTGCCAGCAGTGCATCAGGACAGGGAAGGGATACGCAGTATTTT. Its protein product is CASSASGQGRDTQYF.

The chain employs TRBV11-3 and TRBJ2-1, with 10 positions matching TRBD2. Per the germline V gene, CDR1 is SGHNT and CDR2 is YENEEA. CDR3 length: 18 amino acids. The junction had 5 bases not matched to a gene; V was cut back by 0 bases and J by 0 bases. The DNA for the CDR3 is TGTGCCAGCAGCTTAGATCGGGCTAGCGGGGGCTCCTACAATGAGCAGTTCTTC. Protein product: CASSLDRASGGSYNEQFF. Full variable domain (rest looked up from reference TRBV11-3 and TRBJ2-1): EAGVVQSPRYKIIEKKQPVAFWCNPISGHNTLYWYLQNLGQGPELLIRYENEEAVDDSQLPKDRFSAERLKGVDSTLKIQPAELGDSAVYLCASSLDRASGGSYNEQFFGPGTRLTVL.

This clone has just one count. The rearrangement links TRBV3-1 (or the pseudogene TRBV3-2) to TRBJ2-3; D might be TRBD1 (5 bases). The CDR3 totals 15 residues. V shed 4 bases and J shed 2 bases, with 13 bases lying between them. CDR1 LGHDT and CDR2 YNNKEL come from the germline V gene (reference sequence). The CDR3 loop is CASSPSGRYTDTQYF. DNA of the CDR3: TGTGCCAGCAGCCCCTCAGGGCGGTACACAGATACGCAGTATTTT.

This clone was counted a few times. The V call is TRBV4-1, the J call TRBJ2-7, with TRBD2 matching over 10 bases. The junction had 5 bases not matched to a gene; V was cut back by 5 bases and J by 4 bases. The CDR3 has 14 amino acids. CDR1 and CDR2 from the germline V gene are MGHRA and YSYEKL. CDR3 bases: TGCGCCAGCAGCTTCCTAGCGGGGGTTTACGAGCAGTACTTC. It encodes CASSFLAGVYEQYF.

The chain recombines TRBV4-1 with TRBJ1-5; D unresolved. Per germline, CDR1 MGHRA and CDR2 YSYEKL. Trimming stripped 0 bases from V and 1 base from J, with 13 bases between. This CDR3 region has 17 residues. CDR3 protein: CASSQDWAVPSNQPQHF. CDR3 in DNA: TGCGCCAGCAGCCAAGATTGGGCCGTCCCGAGCAATCAGCCCCAGCATTTT.

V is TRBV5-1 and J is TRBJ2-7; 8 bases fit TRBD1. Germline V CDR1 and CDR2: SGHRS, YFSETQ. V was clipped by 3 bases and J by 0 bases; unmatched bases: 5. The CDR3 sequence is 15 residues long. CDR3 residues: CASSSLDRGSYEQYF. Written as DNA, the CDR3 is TGCGCCAGCAGCTCGCTCGACAGGGGCTCCTACGAGCAGTACTTC.

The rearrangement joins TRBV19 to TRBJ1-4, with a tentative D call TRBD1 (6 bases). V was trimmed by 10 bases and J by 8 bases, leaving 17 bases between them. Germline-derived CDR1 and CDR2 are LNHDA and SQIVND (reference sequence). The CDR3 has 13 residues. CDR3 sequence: CATSAGAREKLFF. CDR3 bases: TGTGCCACGAGCGCGGGGGCAAGAGAAAAACTGTTTTTT.

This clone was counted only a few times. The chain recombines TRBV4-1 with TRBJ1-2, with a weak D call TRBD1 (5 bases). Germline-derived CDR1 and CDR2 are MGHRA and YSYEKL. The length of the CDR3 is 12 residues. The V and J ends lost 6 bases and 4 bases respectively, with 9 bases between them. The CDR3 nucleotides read TGCGCCAGCAGTGGGGCGGCCTATGGCTACACCTTC. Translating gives CASSGAAYGYTF.

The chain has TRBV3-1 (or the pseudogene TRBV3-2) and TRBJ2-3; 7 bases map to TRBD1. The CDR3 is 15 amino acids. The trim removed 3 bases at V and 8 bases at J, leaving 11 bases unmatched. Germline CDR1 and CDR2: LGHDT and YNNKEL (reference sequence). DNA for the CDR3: TGTGCCAGCAGCCAGTCGGACAGGAGCGAAGGTACGCAGTATTTT. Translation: CASSQSDRSEGTQYF.

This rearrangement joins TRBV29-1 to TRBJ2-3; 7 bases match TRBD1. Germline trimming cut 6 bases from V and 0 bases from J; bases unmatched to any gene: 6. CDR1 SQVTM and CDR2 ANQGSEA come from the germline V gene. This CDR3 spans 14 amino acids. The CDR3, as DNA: TGCAGCGTACAGGGGAGTACTAGCACAGATACGCAGTATTTT. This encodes CSVQGSTSTDTQYF.

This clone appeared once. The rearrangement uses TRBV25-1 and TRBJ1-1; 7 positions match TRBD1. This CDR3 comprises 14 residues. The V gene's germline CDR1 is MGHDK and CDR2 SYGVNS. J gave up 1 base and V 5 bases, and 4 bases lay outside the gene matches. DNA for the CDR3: TGTGCCAGCAGTCAGGGACAGAAGAACACTGAAGCTTTCTTT. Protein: CASSQGQKNTEAFF.

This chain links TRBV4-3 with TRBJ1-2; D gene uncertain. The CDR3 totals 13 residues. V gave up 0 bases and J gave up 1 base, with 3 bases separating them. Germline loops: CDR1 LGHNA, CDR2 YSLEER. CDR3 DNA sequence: TGCGCCAGCAGCCAAGATCGTAACTATGGCTACACCTTC. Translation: CASSQDRNYGYTF.

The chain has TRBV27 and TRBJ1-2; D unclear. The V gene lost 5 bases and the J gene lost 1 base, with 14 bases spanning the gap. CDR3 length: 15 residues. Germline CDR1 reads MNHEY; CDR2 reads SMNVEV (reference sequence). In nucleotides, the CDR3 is TGTGCCAGCAGTACGTTGTCCAGATTTAACTATGGCTACACCTTC. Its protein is CASSTLSRFNYGYTF.

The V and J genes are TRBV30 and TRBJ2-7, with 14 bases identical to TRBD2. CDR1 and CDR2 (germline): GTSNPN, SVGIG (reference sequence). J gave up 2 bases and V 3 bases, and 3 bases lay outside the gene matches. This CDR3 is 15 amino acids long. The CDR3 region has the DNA TGTGCCTGGAGACGGACTAGCGGGAGGACCTACGAGCAGTACTTC. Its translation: CAWRRTSGRTYEQYF.

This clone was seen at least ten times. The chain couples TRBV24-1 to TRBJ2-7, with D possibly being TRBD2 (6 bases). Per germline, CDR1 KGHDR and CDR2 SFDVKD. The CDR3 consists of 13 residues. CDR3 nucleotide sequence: TGTATGAACCGGGACTGTGGGGCGTACGAGCAGTACTTC. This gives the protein CMNRDCGAYEQYF.